The rows below give T cell receptor beta chains drawn from one sample of a study of blood T cell repertoires in COVID-19. Here immunoSEQ multiplex PCR was the method, and the copy in TCRdb shows in-frame clones only, minus some. The repertoire consists of some 150,000 clones, with around nine tenths occurring once and the leading ten covering around 1.6%. Sequenced sample: peripheral blood. These receptors were taken from a human donor in a cohort sampled during active COVID-19. Each CDR3 is given with its conserved first and last residue.

v_call cdr3_aa
TRBV6-1 CASSDSRKVMNTEAFF
TRBV4-1 CASSQDRSRSDNGYTF
TRBV7-3 CASSNGGQGEATEAFF
TRBV5-5 CASSLSSGDYGYTF
TRBV19 CASSIDHGTNEKLFF
TRBV6-2/TRBV6-3 CASSSRRAGSSYEQYF
TRBV29-1 CSGEDRVYEQFF
TRBV24-1 CATSDSRGGTGELFF
TRBV5-4 CASSLRGGREQFF
TRBV19 CASTTVRDSSSNTEAFF
TRBV5-1 CASSSDREIYEQYF
TRBV6-5 CASSFAENTEAFF
TRBV2 CASRGHPRTDTQYF
TRBV6-1 CASSERGLNTEAFF
TRBV2 CASTTLGQSYGYTF
TRBV5-1 CASSADSFSGNTIYF
TRBV3-1/TRBV3-2 CASSPRTVLNSPLHF
TRBV6-2/TRBV6-3 CASSLETGRGSPEYNEQFF
TRBV6-6 CASSPGVGNQPQHF
TRBV11-2 CASSRWQGNEKLFF
TRBV2 CASRTEQGADTEAFF
TRBV2 CASSASGLAGADTQYF
TRBV13 CASSPGGGLHEQFF
TRBV9 CASSVSGGEFEQFF
TRBV7-6 CASSLGRSGTGANVLTF
TRBV5-4 CASSLGRGNTGELFF
TRBV4-3 CASSQDRNYGYTF
TRBV2 CASSEHVGAATNEKLFF
TRBV15 CATLRTSGGSYEQYF
TRBV7-2 CASSLDTASGEADTQYF
TRBV9 CASSEGPGFYYGYTF
TRBV3-1/TRBV3-2 CASSPYRGGPEAFF
TRBV3-1/TRBV3-2 CASSLRDWRGAIWNEQFF
TRBV7-3 CASSPSGGRETQYF
TRBV6-1 CASSEAHFNLGTDTQYF
TRBV19 CASSIGFEGTDTQYF
TRBV7-9 CASTDMNTEAFF